The rows below give T cell receptor beta chains drawn from one sample of a study of shared clonotypes between healthy human individuals. Assay: immunoSEQ multiplex PCR; the TCRdb copy retains only in-frame clones and omits some. The table lists about 2,500,000 clones, more than 80% of them singletons, with around 0.15% in the top ten. Specimen: naive CD4+ T cells sorted from blood. These receptor sequences come from a man between 18 and 29 years old in good health. CDR3s include the opening cysteine and the closing phenylalanine or tryptophan. The D gene is left open where the match is weak. Not all rows give a size; the values are once, few, many and, for expanded clones, a class.

CDR3: CASSYGPSGSSYEQYF; DNA: TGTGCCAGCAGTTACGGGCCCTCTGGGAGCTCCTACGAGCAGTACTTC; D: NA; size: once; J: TRBJ2-7; V: TRBV27
CDR3: CAIRTGSNEQFF; DNA: TGTGCCATCAGGACAGGGAGTAATGAGCAGTTCTTC; D: TRBD1; size: NA; J: TRBJ2-1; V: TRBV10-3
CDR3: CASSVSSGGYEQYF; DNA: TGTGCCAGCAGCGTTAGTAGCGGGGGGTACGAGCAGTACTTC; D: TRBD2; size: NA; J: TRBJ2-7; V: TRBV9
CDR3: CASSIGVGDPNTGELFF; DNA: TGTGCCAGTAGTATTGGTGTTGGAGACCCGAACACCGGGGAGCTGTTTTTT; D: NA; size: NA; J: TRBJ2-2; V: TRBV19
CDR3: CASRGTYNSPLHF; DNA: TGTGCCAGCAGAGGGACATATAATTCACCCCTCCACTTT; D: NA; size: NA; J: TRBJ1-6; V: TRBV28
CDR3: CAISSANVGTDTQYF; DNA: TGTGCCATCAGTTCGGCCAACGTGGGGACAGATACGCAGTATTTT; D: NA; size: NA; J: TRBJ2-3; V: TRBV10-3
CDR3: CASSLNSGGPRFF; DNA: TGTGCCAGCAGCTTAAATAGCGGGGGGCCGCGGTTCTTC; D: TRBD2; size: NA; J: TRBJ2-1; V: TRBV7-3
CDR3: CASSEWPAEKLFF; DNA: TGTGCCAGCAGTGAATGGCCCGCTGAAAAACTGTTTTTT; D: NA; size: NA; J: TRBJ1-4; V: TRBV2
CDR3: CASSHGETQYF; DNA: TGTGCCAGCAGTCATGGGGAGACCCAGTACTTC; D: NA; size: NA; J: TRBJ2-5; V: TRBV6-5
CDR3: CASSQGGGGTSTDTQYF; DNA: TGCGCCAGCAGCCAAGGAGGAGGGGGAACTAGCACAGATACGCAGTATTTT; D: NA; size: NA; J: TRBJ2-3; V: TRBV4-1
CDR3: CASSRDTGNYGYTF; DNA: TGTGCCAGCAGCCGTGATACAGGAAACTATGGCTACACCTTC; D: NA; size: NA; J: TRBJ1-2; V: TRBV7-2
CDR3: CASSLGTGTGGGKLFF; DNA: TGTGCCAGCAGCTTGGGTACCGGGACAGGGGGCGGAAAACTGTTTTTT; D: TRBD1; size: NA; J: TRBJ1-4; V: TRBV5-4
CDR3: CASSPPGEYHQPQHF; DNA: TGTGCCAGCTCACCTCCAGGGGAATATCATCAGCCCCAGCATTTT; D: NA; size: NA; J: TRBJ1-5; V: TRBV18
CDR3: CASSPMASHTDTQYF; DNA: TGTGCCAGCTCACCAATGGCTAGCCACACAGATACGCAGTATTTT; D: NA; size: NA; J: TRBJ2-3; V: TRBV18
CDR3: CASSRIPGTGGEGYTF; DNA: TGCGCCAGCAGCCGCATCCCAGGGACAGGGGGCGAAGGCTACACCTTC; D: TRBD1; size: NA; J: TRBJ1-2; V: TRBV4-1
CDR3: CASGPLGGGPYEQYF; DNA: TGTGCCAGCGGTCCCCTGGGCGGGGGACCCTACGAGCAGTACTTC; D: TRBD2; size: NA; J: TRBJ2-7; V: TRBV6-1
CDR3: CAIRTGTESYEQYF; DNA: TGTGCCATCAGAACCGGGACAGAGTCCTACGAGCAGTACTTC; D: TRBD1; size: once; J: TRBJ2-7; V: TRBV10-3
CDR3: CASSPPNVYEQYF; DNA: TGTGCCAGCTCACCACCGAATGTCTACGAGCAGTACTTC; D: NA; size: NA; J: TRBJ2-7; V: TRBV18
CDR3: CASSVGGRQETQYF; DNA: TGTGCCAGCAGTGTAGGGGGCAGGCAGGAGACCCAGTACTTC; D: TRBD1; size: NA; J: TRBJ2-5; V: TRBV6-1
CDR3: CATSSPGLGVRNEQFF; DNA: TGTGCCACCAGCAGCCCGGGACTAGGGGTTAGAAATGAGCAGTTCTTC; D: TRBD2; size: NA; J: TRBJ2-1; V: TRBV15
CDR3: CSVVRAENTEAFF; DNA: TGCAGCGTTGTAAGGGCGGAGAACACTGAAGCTTTCTTT; D: NA; size: few; J: TRBJ1-1; V: TRBV29-1
CDR3: CASSFSGGDDEKLFF; DNA: TGTGCCAGCAGCTTCTCCGGGGGCGATGATGAAAAACTGTTTTTT; D: NA; size: NA; J: TRBJ1-4; V: TRBV5-4
CDR3: CASSISGSQSPLHF; DNA: TGTGCCAGTAGTATTTCCGGGAGCCAATCACCCCTCCACTTT; D: NA; size: NA; J: TRBJ1-6; V: TRBV19
CDR3: CSAIGGYTF; DNA: TGCAGTGCTATAGGCGGCTACACCTTC; D: NA; size: few; J: TRBJ1-2; V: TRBV20-1
CDR3: CASQESLYEQYF; DNA: TGTGCCAGTCAGGAGTCCCTCTACGAGCAGTACTTC; D: NA; size: NA; J: TRBJ2-7; V: TRBV11-2
CDR3: CASSIPHTLKEPQHF; DNA: TGTGCCAGTAGTATTCCCCATACACTTAAGGAGCCCCAGCATTTT; D: NA; size: NA; J: TRBJ1-5; V: TRBV19
CDR3: CASSDSGQGDVFSTDTQYF; DNA: TGTGCCAGCAGTGACTCGGGACAGGGGGACGTTTTTAGTACAGATACGCAGTATTTT; D: TRBD1; size: once; J: TRBJ2-3; V: TRBV6-4
CDR3: CASSYSLGRAGNTIYF; DNA: TGTGCCAGCAGTTACTCACTCGGCAGGGCAGGAAACACCATATATTTT; D: NA; size: NA; J: TRBJ1-3; V: TRBV6-5
CDR3: CASSEAGGKGYGYTF; DNA: TGTGCCAGCAGTGAAGCAGGGGGCAAAGGCTATGGCTACACCTTC; D: TRBD1; size: NA; J: TRBJ1-2; V: TRBV25-1
CDR3: CASSLVGQGVETQYF; DNA: TGTGCCAGCAGCTTAGTGGGACAGGGGGTGGAGACCCAGTACTTC; D: TRBD1; size: NA; J: TRBJ2-5; V: TRBV7-8
CDR3: CASSLLSTGGGEAFF; DNA: TGCGCCAGCAGCCTCCTTTCGACAGGGGGTGGTGAAGCTTTCTTT; D: TRBD1; size: NA; J: TRBJ1-1; V: TRBV4-3
CDR3: CASSLTAGPSYEQYF; DNA: TGTGCCAGCAGCCTGACCGCGGGTCCCTCCTACGAGCAGTACTTC; D: NA; size: NA; J: TRBJ2-7; V: TRBV11-3
CDR3: CASSTDGPRKYF; DNA: TGCGCCAGCAGTACCGATGGCCCCCGCAAGTATTTT; D: NA; size: NA; J: TRBJ2-3; V: TRBV10-1
CDR3: CASSHRQAALSHF; DNA: TGCGCCAGCAGCCACAGACAGGCAGCTCTATCCCACTTC; D: NA; size: NA; J: TRBJ2-5; V: TRBV4-1
CDR3: CASSLVAGGLTGELFF; DNA: TGTGCCAGCAGCTTAGTAGCGGGAGGGCTTACCGGGGAGCTGTTTTTT; D: TRBD2; size: NA; J: TRBJ2-2; V: TRBV7-2
CDR3: CASSLWTSASNEQFF; DNA: TGCGCCAGCAGCTTGTGGACTAGCGCCAGCAATGAGCAGTTCTTC; D: TRBD2; size: NA; J: TRBJ2-1; V: TRBV5-1
CDR3: CASADYGYTF; DNA: TGTGCCAGCGCCGATTATGGCTACACCTTC; D: NA; size: NA; J: TRBJ1-2; V: TRBV6-1
CDR3: CASSLGSSGRVSYEQYF; DNA: TGCGCCAGCAGCTTGGGTTCTAGCGGGAGGGTATCCTACGAGCAGTACTTC; D: TRBD2; size: NA; J: TRBJ2-7; V: TRBV5-1